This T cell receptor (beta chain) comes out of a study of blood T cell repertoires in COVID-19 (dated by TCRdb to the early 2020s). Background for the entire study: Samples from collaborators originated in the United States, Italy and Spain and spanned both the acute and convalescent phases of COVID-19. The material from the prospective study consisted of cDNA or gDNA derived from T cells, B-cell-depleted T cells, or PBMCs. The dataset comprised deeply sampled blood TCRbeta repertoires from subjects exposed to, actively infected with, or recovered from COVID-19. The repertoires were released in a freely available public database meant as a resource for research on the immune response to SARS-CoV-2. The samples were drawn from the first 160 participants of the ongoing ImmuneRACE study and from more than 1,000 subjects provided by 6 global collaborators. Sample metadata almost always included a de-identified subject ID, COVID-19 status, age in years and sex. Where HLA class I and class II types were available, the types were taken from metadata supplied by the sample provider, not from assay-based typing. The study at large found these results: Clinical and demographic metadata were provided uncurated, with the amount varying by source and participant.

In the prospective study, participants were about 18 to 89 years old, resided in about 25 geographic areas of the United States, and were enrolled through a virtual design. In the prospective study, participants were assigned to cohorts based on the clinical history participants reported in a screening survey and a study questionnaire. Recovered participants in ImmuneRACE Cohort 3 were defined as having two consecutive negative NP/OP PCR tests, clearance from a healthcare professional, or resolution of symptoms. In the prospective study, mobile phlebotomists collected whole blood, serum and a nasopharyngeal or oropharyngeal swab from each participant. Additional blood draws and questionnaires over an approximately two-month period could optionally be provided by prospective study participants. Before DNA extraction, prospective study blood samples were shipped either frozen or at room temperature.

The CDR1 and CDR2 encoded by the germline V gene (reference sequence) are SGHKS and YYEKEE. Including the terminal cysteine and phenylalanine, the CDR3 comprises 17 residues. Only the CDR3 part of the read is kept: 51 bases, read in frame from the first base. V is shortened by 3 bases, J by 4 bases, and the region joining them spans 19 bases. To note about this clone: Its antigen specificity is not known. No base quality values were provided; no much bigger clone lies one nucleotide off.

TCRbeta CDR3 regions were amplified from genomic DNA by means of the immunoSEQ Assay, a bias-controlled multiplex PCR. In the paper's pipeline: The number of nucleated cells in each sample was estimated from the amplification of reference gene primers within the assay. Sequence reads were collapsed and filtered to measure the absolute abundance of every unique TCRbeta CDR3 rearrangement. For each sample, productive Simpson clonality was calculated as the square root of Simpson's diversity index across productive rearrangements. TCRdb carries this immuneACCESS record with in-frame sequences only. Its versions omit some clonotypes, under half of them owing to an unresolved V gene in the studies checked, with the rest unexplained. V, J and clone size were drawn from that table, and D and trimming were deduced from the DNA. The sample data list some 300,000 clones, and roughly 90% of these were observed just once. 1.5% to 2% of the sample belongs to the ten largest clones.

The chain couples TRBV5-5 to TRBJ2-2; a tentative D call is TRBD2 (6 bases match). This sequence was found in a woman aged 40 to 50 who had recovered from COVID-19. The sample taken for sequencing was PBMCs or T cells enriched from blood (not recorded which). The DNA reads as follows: TGTGCCAGCAGCTGGAGGGGAGGCATTCTGACCACCGGGGAGCTGTTTTTT. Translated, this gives CASSWRGGILTTGELFF. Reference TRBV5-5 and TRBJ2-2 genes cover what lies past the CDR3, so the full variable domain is DAGVTQSPTHLIKTRGQQVTLRCSPISGHKSVSWYQQVLGQGPQFIFQYYEKEERGRGNFPDRFSARQFPNYSSELNVNALLLGDSALYLCASSWRGGILTTGELFFGEGSRLTVL.